The present entry profiles one TCR beta chain with its context. The antigen is undetermined. Ranging in age from roughly 6 to 95, the donors were healthy Caucasian individuals from Russia. Peripheral blood was drawn, roughly 10 milliliters per donor. A second PCR, run for about 7 to 11 cycles, used a sample-barcoded 5' primer plus a J-beta primer mix. Each CDR3 protein is one row after TCRdb ran MiXCR on the 5' RACE reads. The profile covers approximately 1,700,000 distinct CDR3 sequences, with approximately 40% appearing a single time and under 30% taken by the ten largest. The germline gives CDR1 MNHEY, CDR2 SVGEGT. This CDR3 comprises 13 residues. Trimming pared 7 bases from V and 5 bases from J, leaving 14 bases between. The data belong to a study of blood T cells in healthy people across ages. Whole-study findings and limits: The lack of PBMC sorting stopped any conclusive naive versus antigen-experienced comparison.

The sequence came from a human donor in good health. Source material: blood. The chain recombines TRBV6-2 or TRBV6-3 with TRBJ1-1; possible D gene TRBD1, 5 bases. This CDR3 reads CASNPQGLTEAFF. CDR3 in DNA: TGTGCCAGCAACCCTCAGGGTTTAACTGAAGCTTTCTTT.